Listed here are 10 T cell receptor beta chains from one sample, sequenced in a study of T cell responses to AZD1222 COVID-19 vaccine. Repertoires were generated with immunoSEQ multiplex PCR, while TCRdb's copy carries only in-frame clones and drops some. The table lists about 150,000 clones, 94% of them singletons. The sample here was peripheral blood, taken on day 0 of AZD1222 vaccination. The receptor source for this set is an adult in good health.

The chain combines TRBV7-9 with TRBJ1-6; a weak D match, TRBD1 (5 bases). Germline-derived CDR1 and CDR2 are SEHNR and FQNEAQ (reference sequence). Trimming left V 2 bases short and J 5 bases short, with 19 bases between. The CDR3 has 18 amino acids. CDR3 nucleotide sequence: TGTGCCAGCAGCTTATGGGTAGGGGCAGGGAGCCATAATTCACCCCTCCACTTT. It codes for CASSLWVGAGSHNSPLHF. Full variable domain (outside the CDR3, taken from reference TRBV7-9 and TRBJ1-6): DTGVSQNPRHKITKRGQNVTFRCDPISEHNRLYWYRQTLGQGPEFLTYFQNEAQLEKSRLLSDRFSAERPKGSFSTLEIQRTEQGDSAMYLCASSLWVGAGSHNSPLHFGNGTRLTVT.

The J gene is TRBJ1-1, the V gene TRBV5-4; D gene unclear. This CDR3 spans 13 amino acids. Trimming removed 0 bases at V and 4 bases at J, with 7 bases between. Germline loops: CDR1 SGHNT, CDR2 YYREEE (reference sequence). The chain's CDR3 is CASSLEGLTEAFF. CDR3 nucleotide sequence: TGTGCCAGCAGCTTGGAGGGTCTCACTGAAGCTTTCTTT.

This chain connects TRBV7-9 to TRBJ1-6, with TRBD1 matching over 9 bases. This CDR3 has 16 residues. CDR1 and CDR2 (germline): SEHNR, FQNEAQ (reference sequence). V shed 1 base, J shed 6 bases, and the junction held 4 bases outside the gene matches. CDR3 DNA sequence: TGTGCCAGCAGCTTAGGTAGGACAGGGGCTAATTCACCCCTCCACTTT. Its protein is CASSLGRTGANSPLHF.

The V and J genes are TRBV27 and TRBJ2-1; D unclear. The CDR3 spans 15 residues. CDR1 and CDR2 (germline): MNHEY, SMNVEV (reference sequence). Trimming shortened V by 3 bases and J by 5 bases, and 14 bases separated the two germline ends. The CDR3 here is CASSLSGALHNEQFF. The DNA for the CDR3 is TGTGCCAGCAGTTTGTCGGGTGCCTTACACAATGAGCAGTTCTTC.

The CDR3 DNA is TGTGCCAGCAACGTAGCGTCCTATAATTCACCCCTCCACTTT. Its protein product is CASNVASYNSPLHF. The chain couples TRBV7-9 to TRBJ1-6; D remains ambiguous. Deletions cut 7 bases from V and 1 base from J, with 8 bases between. Per germline, CDR1 SEHNR and CDR2 FQNEAQ (reference sequence). This CDR3 is 14 amino acids long.

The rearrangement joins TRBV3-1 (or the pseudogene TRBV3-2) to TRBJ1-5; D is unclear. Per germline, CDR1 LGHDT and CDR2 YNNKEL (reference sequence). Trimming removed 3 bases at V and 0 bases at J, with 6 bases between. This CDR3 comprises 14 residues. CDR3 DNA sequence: TGTGCCAGCAGCCATGGAGATAGCAATCAGCCCCAGCATTTT. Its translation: CASSHGDSNQPQHF.

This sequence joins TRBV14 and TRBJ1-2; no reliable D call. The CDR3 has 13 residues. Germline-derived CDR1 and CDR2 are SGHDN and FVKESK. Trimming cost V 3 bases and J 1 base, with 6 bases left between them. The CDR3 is CASSQGINYGYTF. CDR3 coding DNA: TGTGCCAGCAGCCAGGGGATTAACTATGGCTACACCTTC.

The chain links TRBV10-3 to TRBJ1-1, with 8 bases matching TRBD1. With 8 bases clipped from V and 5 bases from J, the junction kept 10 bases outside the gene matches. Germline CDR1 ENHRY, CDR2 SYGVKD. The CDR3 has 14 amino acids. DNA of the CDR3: TGTGCCATCCGGCAGGGGGCGAGGGGGACTGAAGCTTTCTTT. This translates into CAIRQGARGTEAFF.

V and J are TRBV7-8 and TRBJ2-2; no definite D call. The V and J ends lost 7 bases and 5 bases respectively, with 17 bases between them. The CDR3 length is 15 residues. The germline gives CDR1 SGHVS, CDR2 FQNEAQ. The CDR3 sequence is CASIQTRARTGELFF. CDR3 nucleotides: TGTGCCAGCATCCAGACCCGGGCGAGGACCGGGGAGCTGTTTTTT.

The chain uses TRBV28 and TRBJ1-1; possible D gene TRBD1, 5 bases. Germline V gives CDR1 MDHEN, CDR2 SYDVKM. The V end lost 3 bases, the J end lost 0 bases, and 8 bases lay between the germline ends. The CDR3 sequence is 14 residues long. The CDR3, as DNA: TGTGCCAGCAGTTTCGGGGGGATGAACACTGAAGCTTTCTTT. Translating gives CASSFGGMNTEAFF.